Listed below are T cell receptor beta chains from one sample, sequenced in a study of cytomegalovirus exposure and HLA in healthy donors. Sequencing was performed with immunoSEQ multiplex PCR; in TCRdb, only in-frame clones are kept and a portion is missing. The table has about 190,000 clones, roughly 80% seen once; the top ten hold 1.6%. Sequenced sample: PBMCs. The receptors here all came from a woman aged 18-30 years in good health and CMV-seronegative. CDR3s include the opening cysteine and the closing phenylalanine or tryptophan. A D gene is named only where the DNA matches it firmly. Clone size is stated in some rows and not others, as once, few, many or a class when expanded.

J: TRBJ1-5; size: -; V: TRBV5-8; D: -; DNA: TGTGCCAGCAGCTCCCCACAGGGTCGAACCCATAGCAATCAGCCCCAGCATTTT; CDR3: CASSSPQGRTHSNQPQHF
J: TRBJ2-1; size: -; V: TRBV5-4; D: TRBD2; DNA: TGTGCCAGCAGTTCAACTAGCGGGAGGGCCAATGAGCAGTTCTTC; CDR3: CASSSTSGRANEQFF
J: TRBJ1-2; size: -; V: TRBV11-2; D: -; DNA: TGTGCCAGCGGCTCGCAGGGGATCACCCTCTATGGCTACACCTTC; CDR3: CASGSQGITLYGYTF
J: TRBJ1-3; size: -; V: TRBV21-1; D: -; DNA: TGTGCCAGCAGCTCAGAGGTGGTCCCCTCTGGAAACACCATATATTTT; CDR3: CASSSEVVPSGNTIYF
J: TRBJ1-1; size: -; V: TRBV29-1; D: -; DNA: TGCAGCGTTAACAATTGGAGGACTTCGGGAACTGAAGCTTTCTTT; CDR3: CSVNNWRTSGTEAFF
J: TRBJ1-2; size: -; V: TRBV28; D: TRBD1; DNA: TGTGCCAGCAACAAACCGGGACAGGGGGACTATGGCTACACCTTC; CDR3: CASNKPGQGDYGYTF
J: TRBJ1-2; size: -; V: TRBV13; D: TRBD1; DNA: TGTGCCAGCAGCTTACGCGGGACAGGGGCTAACTATGGCTACACCTTC; CDR3: CASSLRGTGANYGYTF
J: TRBJ2-7; size: -; V: TRBV7-8; D: -; DNA: TGTGCCAGCAGCTTAGCAGCGGAGATAGTATTTTACGAGCAGTACTTC; CDR3: CASSLAAEIVFYEQYF
J: TRBJ1-6; size: once; V: TRBV30; D: -; DNA: TGTGCCTGGACCTTCGGACAAGGCAATTCACCCCTCCACTTT; CDR3: CAWTFGQGNSPLHF
J: TRBJ2-5; size: -; V: TRBV28; D: TRBD2; DNA: TGTGCCAGCAGTTTCGGACTAGCGGGGGGGGTGGAGACCCAGTACTTC; CDR3: CASSFGLAGGVETQYF
J: TRBJ2-3; size: -; V: TRBV28; D: -; DNA: TGTGCCAGCAGTTTACCTAGCCCAGATACGCAGTATTTT; CDR3: CASSLPSPDTQYF
J: TRBJ1-1; size: -; V: TRBV28; D: TRBD1; DNA: TGTGCCAGCAGTAGTACAGGGGCAAGGAACACTGAAGCTTTCTTT; CDR3: CASSSTGARNTEAFF
J: TRBJ1-6; size: -; V: TRBV6-4; D: -; DNA: TGTGCCAGCAGTGCGGACAGCTTTAATTCACCCCTCCACTTT; CDR3: CASSADSFNSPLHF
J: TRBJ2-3; size: -; V: TRBV4-3; D: -; DNA: TGCGCCAGCAGCCCGTCGACAGACCTTAGCACAGATACGCAGTATTTT; CDR3: CASSPSTDLSTDTQYF
J: TRBJ2-7; size: -; V: TRBV28; D: TRBD1; DNA: TGTGCCAGCAGTTTAGGACAGGGACTCACCTACGAGCAGTACTTC; CDR3: CASSLGQGLTYEQYF
J: TRBJ1-1; size: -; V: TRBV15; D: -; DNA: TGTGCCACCAGCTTAGAGGGGGGGGTGAACACTGAAGCTTTCTTT; CDR3: CATSLEGGVNTEAFF
J: TRBJ2-1; size: -; V: TRBV29-1; D: TRBD2; DNA: TGCAGCGTTGGGGGTGGGGGGGCCTACAATGAGCAGTTCTTC; CDR3: CSVGGGGAYNEQFF
J: TRBJ2-7; size: few; V: TRBV4-3; D: TRBD1; DNA: TGCGCCAGCAGCACGTACAGGGGTCCCACCCGAGAGCAGTACTTC; CDR3: CASSTYRGPTREQYF
J: TRBJ2-1; size: -; V: TRBV7-3; D: TRBD2; DNA: TGTGCCAGCAGCCTACTAGCGGGGACCTACAATGAGCAGTTCTTC; CDR3: CASSLLAGTYNEQFF
J: TRBJ2-7; size: -; V: TRBV5-6; D: -; DNA: TGTGCCAGCAGCTTGGGCGGGGGCCACGAGCAGTACTTC; CDR3: CASSLGGGHEQYF
J: TRBJ2-7; size: -; V: TRBV15; D: TRBD2; DNA: TGTGCCACCAGCAGAGATCGTAAGTCGGGAGGCCACGAGCAGTACTTC; CDR3: CATSRDRKSGGHEQYF
J: TRBJ2-5; size: few; V: TRBV2; D: TRBD2; DNA: TGTGCCAGCAGCGAGCGGGGGGGTTGGGAGACCCAGTACTTC; CDR3: CASSERGGWETQYF
J: TRBJ1-3; size: -; V: TRBV7-8; D: -; DNA: TGTGCCAGCAGCTTAGTAGCGGCCACGGGTGGAAACACCATATATTTT; CDR3: CASSLVAATGGNTIYF
J: TRBJ2-1; size: -; V: TRBV7-6; D: TRBD1; DNA: TGTGCCAGCAGCCGTGACAGGGGGCCAGGAAATGAGCAGTTCTTC; CDR3: CASSRDRGPGNEQFF
J: TRBJ2-3; size: -; V: TRBV29-1; D: TRBD1; DNA: TGCAGCGTCCCGAAGCGGACAGGGGTGTTGGATACGCAGTATTTT; CDR3: CSVPKRTGVLDTQYF
J: TRBJ1-1; size: few; V: TRBV7-2; D: -; DNA: TGTGCCAGCAGCCTAGGACAAACAGGGCTCACTGAAGCTTTCTTT; CDR3: CASSLGQTGLTEAFF
J: TRBJ2-2; size: -; V: TRBV29-1; D: TRBD2; DNA: TGCAGCGCTCTCGCGGGAGTCACCGGGGAGCTGTTTTTT; CDR3: CSALAGVTGELFF
J: TRBJ1-4; size: -; V: TRBV25-1; D: -; DNA: TGTGCCAGCAGTTATAGTGAAAAACTGTTTTTT; CDR3: CASSYSEKLFF
J: TRBJ1-6; size: -; V: TRBV28; D: -; DNA: TGTGCCAGCGGGGAGCCTTCCTCGCCCCTCCACTTT; CDR3: CASGEPSSPLHF
J: TRBJ1-1; size: few; V: TRBV4-1; D: -; DNA: TGCGCCAGCAGCCAAGGGAGGGGAGACACTGAAGCTTTCTTT; CDR3: CASSQGRGDTEAFF
J: TRBJ2-2; size: -; V: TRBV5-1; D: TRBD1; DNA: TGCGCCAGCAGCTCAGGACAGGGAGACACCGGGGAGCTGTTTTTT; CDR3: CASSSGQGDTGELFF
J: TRBJ1-6; size: -; V: TRBV27; D: TRBD1; DNA: TGTGCCAGCAGTGACGACAGGGATAATTCACCCCTCCACTTT; CDR3: CASSDDRDNSPLHF
J: TRBJ1-6; size: -; V: TRBV4-1; D: -; DNA: TGCGCCAGCAGCCAACAGGACTTCTATAATTCACCCCTCCACTTT; CDR3: CASSQQDFYNSPLHF
J: TRBJ2-4; size: -; V: TRBV2; D: TRBD1; DNA: TGTGCCAGCAGTAAAAGGGACAGCTTTCTAGCCAAAAACATTCAGTACTTC; CDR3: CASSKRDSFLAKNIQYF
J: TRBJ1-1; size: -; V: TRBV7-9; D: -; DNA: TGTGCCAGCATCTCCGGGGTAAACACTGAAGCTTTCTTT; CDR3: CASISGVNTEAFF
J: TRBJ2-5; size: -; V: TRBV5-1; D: TRBD2; DNA: TGCGCCAGCAGGACCCGACTAGCGGTACAAGAGACCCAGTACTTC; CDR3: CASRTRLAVQETQYF
J: TRBJ1-1; size: -; V: TRBV27; D: -; DNA: TGTGCCAGCAGGCTAGGGGCATTGAACACTGAAGCTTTCTTT; CDR3: CASRLGALNTEAFF
J: TRBJ1-4; size: -; V: TRBV21-1; D: -; DNA: TGTGCCAGCAGCACCCAATGGACAGGTTGGAATGAAAAACTGTTTTTT; CDR3: CASSTQWTGWNEKLFF
J: TRBJ2-7; size: -; V: TRBV4-3; D: TRBD1; DNA: TGCGCCAGCAGCCAATCGATCCGGACAGGGTACTACGAGCAGTACTTC; CDR3: CASSQSIRTGYYEQYF
J: TRBJ1-4; size: -; V: TRBV9; D: -; DNA: TGTGCCAGCAGCGGGACAGATGAAAAACTGTTTTTT; CDR3: CASSGTDEKLFF
J: TRBJ1-5; size: -; V: TRBV5-1; D: -; DNA: TGCGCCAGCAGCTTGGACGTTACGGGGGCCCAGCATTTT; CDR3: CASSLDVTGAQHF
J: TRBJ1-1; size: once; V: TRBV7-9; D: TRBD1; DNA: TGTGCCAGCAGGCGATCACAGGGGAGTACGGCTGAAGCTTTCTTT; CDR3: CASRRSQGSTAEAFF
J: TRBJ2-2; size: -; V: TRBV7-8; D: -; DNA: TGTGCCAGCAGCTTATCCCGGGGCACCGGGGAGCTGTTTTTT; CDR3: CASSLSRGTGELFF
J: TRBJ1-6; size: -; V: TRBV10-3; D: TRBD1; DNA: TGTGCCATCAGTGAGGGACAGGGCGATAATTCACCCCTCCACTTT; CDR3: CAISEGQGDNSPLHF
J: TRBJ1-2; size: -; V: TRBV6-6; D: TRBD1; DNA: TGTGCCAGCCTGGACCAGGGGGACCTATATGGCTACACCTTC; CDR3: CASLDQGDLYGYTF
J: TRBJ2-1; size: -; V: TRBV29-1; D: -; DNA: TGCAGCGGCGAAGGACAGCTCAATGAGCAGTTCTTC; CDR3: CSGEGQLNEQFF
J: TRBJ1-1; size: few; V: TRBV4-1; D: -; DNA: TGCGCCAGCAGCCAAATCGGGAGGAACACTGAAGCTTTCTTT; CDR3: CASSQIGRNTEAFF
J: TRBJ1-1; size: -; V: TRBV10-1; D: -; DNA: TGCGCCAGCAGTGGTACGGGGGTTAACACTGAAGCTTTCTTT; CDR3: CASSGTGVNTEAFF
J: TRBJ1-1; size: few; V: TRBV6-4; D: -; DNA: TGTGCCAGCAGTTACGAGACAGAGAACACTGAAGCTTTCTTT; CDR3: CASSYETENTEAFF